The source of this TCR beta chain is a study of T cell responses to AZD1222 COVID-19 vaccine (dated by TCRdb to about 2021). Concerning the study at large: TCR sequencing was performed for 230 to 250 trial participants, of whom 207 were given two doses of AZD1222 and approximately 26 were given two doses of MenACWY control vaccine. Trial participants were enrolled into age subgroups of 18-55, 56-69 and 70-plus years, which contained approximately 150, 30 and 60 TCR-sequenced participants, respectively. Summary of the overall study and its limitations: A significant rise in spike-specific TCR breadth and depth was observed after two AZD1222 doses relative to day 0 and relative to MenACWY recipients. Conclusions about previously exposed vaccinees were limited because only six AZD1222 recipients were SARS-CoV-2 seropositive at baseline. Reportedly, almost half of the unique spike-specific TCRs recognized epitopes lying outside the regions that are mutated in the B.1.351 and B.1.1.7 variants. The 56-69-year group was small, and its depth increase did not reach significance, likely because of low power. Because no samples from the day 14 peak response were available, repertoires could be characterized only after the peak T cell response. Participants were mostly white British and included more females than males, and it was suggested by the authors that clonal diversity may have been underestimated. The vaccine-associated CD4 TCRs covered the entire spike protein, and the dominant responses fell in regions 160-218 and 743-854.

Points on this clone: There is no known antigen for this receptor. One base away there is no much larger clone; base qualities are not given.

The germline V gene gives CDR1 as SGHAT and CDR2 as FQNNGV. Deletion took 1 base off V and 8 bases off J, with a span of 15 bases between the germline ends. The CDR3 runs 14 residues from the cysteine to the phenylalanine. Just CDR3 DNA is preserved here, 42 bases in frame from base 1. The CDR3 regions of human TCRbeta chains were subjected to immunosequencing. The original methods were these. Repertoire TCRs were matched against a reference library of SARS-CoV-2-specific TCRs generated with the MIRA antigen-specificity platform. Breadth meant the fraction of unique TCRs that were SARS-CoV-2-associated, whereas depth meant the fraction of total T cells that were SARS-CoV-2-associated. Each spike-specific TCR was assigned to its reactive spike region and to a CD4 or CD8 class using the MIRA data. Log10-transformed breadth and depth values were compared by one-way ANOVA with Sidak's multiple comparisons tests. In TCRdb, the immuneACCESS table is reduced to in-frame sequences with V and J assigned. These tables do not hold every clone; where another copy was compared, an unresolved V gene accounts for under half, and the others remain unexplained. That table furnishes V, J and clone size, whereas the DNA furnished D and trimming. The sample yields around 130,000 clones; 86% were counted once. The ten largest account for around 2.9% of the sample.

The time point label on this specimen signifies: about 28 days (+/-7) after the second vaccine dose. Because spike-specific TCR depth and breadth did not differ between the two schedules, AZD1222 recipients who got a second dose at roughly 4 weeks were pooled with those who got a second dose at roughly 12 weeks. The vaccinee samples were drawn from two UK trials, COV001 and COV002, one of which was a single-blind randomized controlled phase 2/3 trial testing AZD1222 (ChAdOx1 nCoV-19) in healthy adults. For TCRbeta chain sequencing, PBMC samples from trial participants were taken at day 0 and at day 28 after the second dose.

The chain links TRBV11-2 with TRBJ2-7; no D segment can be confidently identified. This clonotype originated in an adult who received the AZD1222 COVID-19 vaccine. Material: peripheral blood, obtained 28 days after the second AZD1222 dose. The nucleotide sequence reads as follows: TGTGCCAGCAGCTTAGCCGGACGGGTCGGGCAGCAGTACTTC. This is translated as CASSLAGRVGQQYF.